The rows below give T cell receptor beta chains drawn from one sample of a study of monozygotic twins with cystic fibrosis. Profiled with immunoSEQ multiplex PCR; TCRdb holds only in-frame clones, not every one. The data show some 14,000 clones, around 89% seen once. Sequenced sample: blood. All receptors derive from a boy aged 10-17 years with cystic fibrosis. The CDR3 runs from the conserved cysteine through the conserved F or W. Each record gives: D gene, J gene, clone size, V gene, CDR3 protein, CDR3 DNA. A D gene is named only where the DNA matches it firmly. Rows may omit the clone size; those that give it use once, few, many or a size class.

.,TRBJ1-4,.,TRBV15,CATSRDMAGGEIAEKLFF,TGTGCCACCAGCAGAGATATGGCGGGAGGGGAAATAGCAGAAAAACTGTTTTTT
.,TRBJ2-5,.,TRBV4-1,CASSQDIGGGPETQYF,TGCGCCAGCAGCCAAGATATAGGGGGGGGGCCGGAGACCCAGTACTTC
TRBD2,TRBJ2-1,.,TRBV4-2,CASSQVEVVGTRVHEQFF,TGTGCCAGCAGCCAAGTAGAAGTAGTGGGGACTAGAGTTCATGAGCAGTTCTTC
.,TRBJ1-4,.,TRBV5-1,CASSATGTTNEKLFF,TGCGCCAGCAGCGCAACAGGGACAACTAATGAAAAACTGTTTTTT
.,TRBJ2-3,.,TRBV6-1,CASSEQGLLRNTQYF,TGTGCCAGCAGTGAACAGGGGTTACTACGAAATACGCAGTATTTT
TRBD1,TRBJ1-2,.,TRBV10-3,CAIRDGTGGALGGYTF,TGTGCCATCAGGGATGGGACAGGGGGCGCCTTAGGTGGCTACACCTTC
.,TRBJ2-2,once,TRBV25-1,CASISGTGELFF,TGTGCCAGCATAAGCGGTACCGGGGAGCTGTTTTTT
.,TRBJ1-2,.,TRBV28,CASTTAPNGGYTF,TGTGCCAGCACTACGGCCCCGAACGGTGGCTACACCTTC
.,TRBJ1-6,.,TRBV30,CAWSVYRAPLHF,TGTGCCTGGAGTGTATACAGGGCACCCCTCCACTTT
.,TRBJ1-1,.,TRBV19,CASSPTWGANTEAFF,TGTGCCAGTAGTCCAACATGGGGGGCGAACACTGAAGCTTTCTTT
.,TRBJ2-5,.,TRBV5-1,CASSLTVWAAKETQYF,TGCGCCAGCAGCTTGACGGTGTGGGCGGCGAAAGAGACCCAGTACTTC
.,TRBJ1-2,.,TRBV11-2,CASSLTPAAEVYGYTF,TGTGCCAGCAGCTTAACCCCAGCTGCCGAGGTTTATGGCTACACCTTC
.,TRBJ2-3,.,TRBV11-2,CASSVWELSTDTQYF,TGTGCCAGCAGCGTGTGGGAGCTGAGCACAGATACGCAGTATTTT
TRBD1,TRBJ2-3,.,TRBV11-2,CASSLGTGALSDTQYF,TGTGCCAGCAGCTTAGGGACAGGCGCACTGTCGGATACGCAGTATTTT
.,TRBJ1-4,.,TRBV29-1,CSVDGGSEKLFF,TGCAGCGTTGATGGAGGATCTGAAAAACTGTTTTTT
TRBD2,TRBJ2-7,.,TRBV6-5,CASREREVVYEQYF,TGTGCCAGCAGAGAGCGGGAGGTAGTCTACGAGCAGTACTTC
TRBD1,TRBJ1-4,once,TRBV7-8,CASSMTRDRNEKLFF,TGTGCCAGCAGCATGACCCGGGACAGAAATGAAAAACTGTTTTTT
.,TRBJ2-7,few,TRBV2,CASSEGAAYEQYF,TGTGCCAGCAGTGAAGGGGCAGCCTACGAGCAGTACTTC
.,TRBJ2-7,.,TRBV7-9,CASSLVWQPPYEQYF,TGTGCCAGCAGCTTAGTCTGGCAGCCGCCCTACGAGCAGTACTTC
.,TRBJ1-1,.,TRBV14,CASSQDRVEAFF,TGTGCCAGCAGCCAAGATCGGGTTGAAGCTTTCTTT
TRBD2,TRBJ2-1,.,TRBV19,CATQGLAGGYEQFF,TGTGCCACCCAAGGACTAGCGGGAGGGTATGAGCAGTTCTTC
TRBD2,TRBJ2-1,.,TRBV15,CATSSFMGLPSSYNEQFF,TGTGCCACCAGCAGTTTTATGGGACTACCGAGCTCCTACAATGAGCAGTTCTTC
.,TRBJ1-4,.,TRBV4-1,CASSRETQGRGEKLFF,TGCGCCAGCAGCCGAGAAACACAGGGTAGGGGCGAAAAACTGTTTTTT
.,TRBJ1-6,.,TRBV9,CASSVAGITGPKSTYNSPLHF,TGTGCCAGCAGCGTAGCTGGTATAACAGGCCCGAAATCAACGTATAATTCACCCCTCCACTTT
.,TRBJ1-4,.,TRBV5-1,CASSVSGQNEKLFF,TGCGCCAGCAGCGTTAGCGGGCAGAATGAAAAACTGTTTTTT
.,TRBJ1-3,.,TRBV14,CASSLSFGNTIYF,TGTGCCAGCAGCCTCAGTTTCGGAAACACCATATATTTT
TRBD1,TRBJ1-2,.,TRBV10-3,CAISSSDRGKNYGYTF,TGTGCCATCAGTTCCTCCGACAGGGGGAAAAACTATGGCTACACCTTC
.,TRBJ2-7,.,TRBV5-6,CASSFQFREGDDEQYF,TGTGCCAGCAGCTTTCAGTTCAGGGAGGGGGATGACGAGCAGTACTTC
.,TRBJ1-1,.,TRBV5-4,CASSLGQQMNTEAFF,TGTGCCAGCAGCTTGGGACAGCAGATGAACACTGAAGCTTTCTTT
TRBD1,TRBJ1-2,.,TRBV4-2,CASSSKGTGENYGYTF,TGTGCCAGCAGCAGTAAAGGGACAGGGGAAAACTATGGCTACACCTTC
.,TRBJ2-2,.,TRBV7-3,CASSLNLGDGELFF,TGTGCCAGCAGCTTAAACTTGGGGGACGGGGAGCTGTTTTTT
.,TRBJ1-2,.,TRBV6-5,CASSYRGRTGGYTF,TGTGCCAGCAGTTATAGGGGCCGAACGGGTGGCTACACCTTC
TRBD2,TRBJ2-7,.,TRBV6-6,CASSLGTSGSPYEQYF,TGTGCCAGCAGTCTCGGGACTAGCGGGAGTCCCTACGAGCAGTACTTC
TRBD2,TRBJ2-1,.,TRBV29-1,CSHSGVLAGGGNEQFF,TGCAGCCATTCAGGGGTTCTAGCGGGAGGGGGCAATGAGCAGTTCTTC
.,TRBJ2-7,.,TRBV4-1,CASSQEHGTYEQYF,TGCGCCAGCAGCCAAGAGCACGGCACCTACGAGCAGTACTTC
.,TRBJ2-6,.,TRBV28,CASSLWGSSTGANVLTF,TGTGCCAGCAGTTTATGGGGAAGCTCGACAGGGGCCAACGTCCTGACTTTC
.,TRBJ2-2,.,TRBV7-7,CASRRGGNTGELFF,TGTGCTAGCAGGAGGGGGGGAAACACCGGGGAGCTGTTTTTT
TRBD2,TRBJ2-3,.,TRBV15,CATSEPGTSGSTDTQYF,TGTGCCACCAGCGAACCCGGGACTAGCGGCAGCACAGATACGCAGTATTTT
.,TRBJ1-2,.,TRBV30,CAWSAGTVYGYTF,TGTGCCTGGAGTGCCGGGACTGTCTATGGCTACACCTTC
TRBD1,TRBJ1-2,.,TRBV28,CASSFHGTGGNYGYTF,TGTGCCAGCAGTTTCCACGGGACAGGTGGGAACTATGGCTACACCTTC
TRBD2,TRBJ2-7,.,TRBV9,CASSVGVGGASYEQYF,TGTGCCAGCAGCGTGGGTGTCGGGGGGGCCTCCTACGAGCAGTACTTC
TRBD2,TRBJ2-5,.,TRBV18,CASSILAGSSQETQYF,TGTGCCAGCTCAATACTAGCGGGGAGCTCCCAAGAGACCCAGTACTTC
TRBD1,TRBJ1-1,.,TRBV15,CATSTAGTDGAEAFF,TGTGCCACCAGCACCGCCGGGACAGATGGGGCTGAAGCTTTCTTT
TRBD1,TRBJ1-1,.,TRBV7-8,CASSDPWDNRGLGEAFF,TGTGCCAGCAGCGACCCTTGGGACAACAGGGGACTAGGTGAAGCTTTCTTT
.,TRBJ1-1,.,TRBV30,CAWSVGGTEAFF,TGTGCCTGGAGTGTAGGGGGAACTGAAGCTTTCTTT
.,TRBJ1-2,once,TRBV27,CASSLRSGINYGYTF,TGTGCCAGCAGTTTACGGTCAGGGATTAACTATGGCTACACCTTC
TRBD1,TRBJ1-4,.,TRBV5-5,CASSLQPGGSEKLFF,TGTGCCAGCAGCTTGCAGCCAGGGGGCAGTGAAAAACTGTTTTTT
.,TRBJ2-1,.,TRBV5-1,CASSGDPTYNEQFF,TGCGCCAGCAGTGGAGACCCAACCTACAATGAGCAGTTCTTC
.,TRBJ2-6,once,TRBV2,CASSDTGANVLTF,TGTGCCAGCAGTGACACCGGGGCCAACGTCCTGACTTTC
.,TRBJ2-5,.,TRBV18,CASSAGGAQTQYF,TGTGCCAGCTCGGCTGGGGGCGCACAGACCCAGTACTTC
TRBD2,TRBJ2-1,once,TRBV29-1,CSVRGRPYYNEQFF,TGCAGCGTTCGCGGGAGGCCCTACTACAATGAGCAGTTCTTC
.,TRBJ1-2,few,TRBV10-2,CASSAGAGYTF,TGCGCCAGCAGTGCCGGGGCGGGCTACACCTTC
TRBD1,TRBJ2-2,once,TRBV28,CASSRQGESNTGELFF,TGTGCCAGCAGCCGACAGGGGGAATCGAACACCGGGGAGCTGTTTTTT
.,TRBJ2-3,.,TRBV5-1,CASSLRGQKGDTQYF,TGCGCCAGCAGCTTACGCGGGCAAAAGGGAGATACGCAGTATTTT
TRBD2,TRBJ2-7,.,TRBV2,CASRPGTSVYEQYF,TGTGCCAGCAGACCCGGGACTAGCGTCTACGAGCAGTACTTC
TRBD1,TRBJ1-4,.,TRBV19,CASTRLGGSDEKLFF,TGTGCCAGTACGCGCTTAGGGGGCAGCGATGAAAAACTGTTTTTT
.,TRBJ1-1,.,TRBV19,CASRRGRDTEAFF,TGTGCCAGCCGCCGCGGCAGGGACACTGAAGCTTTCTTT
TRBD1,TRBJ2-5,.,TRBV6-1,CASRLQGAETQYF,TGTGCCAGCAGGCTACAGGGGGCAGAGACCCAGTACTTC
.,TRBJ2-5,.,TRBV5-6,CASSLATGHQETQYF,TGTGCCAGCAGCTTGGCCACAGGGCACCAAGAGACCCAGTACTTC